The rows below give T cell receptor beta chains drawn from one sample of a study of blood T cell repertoires in COVID-19. Clones were read by immunoSEQ multiplex PCR, and TCRdb kept only the in-frame ones, dropping some. The sample lists 250,000 to 300,000 clones, more than 75% occurring once. Material: PBMCs or T cells enriched from blood (not recorded which). These receptors were collected from a woman in her forties with acute COVID-19. CDR3s include the opening cysteine and the closing phenylalanine or tryptophan. Fields, in order: clone size, D gene, J gene, V gene, CDR3 protein, CDR3 DNA. D genes are given only for firm matches. Size is stated for part of the rows, as once, few or many counts, or as a class when the clone is expanded.

>.|TRBD1|TRBJ1-1|TRBV28
CASWGQGKSFF
TGTGCCAGCTGGGGACAGGGGAAGTCTTTCTTT
>.|.|TRBJ2-1|TRBV9
CASSVSSVSPYNEQFF
TGTGCCAGCAGCGTCTCTAGTGTATCCCCCTACAATGAGCAGTTCTTC
>.|.|TRBJ1-2|TRBV4-1
CASSQEGGGAVGGYTF
TGCGCCAGCAGCCAAGAGGGTGGGGGCGCCGTGGGCGGCTACACCTTC
>.|TRBD2|TRBJ2-5|TRBV3-1/TRBV3-2
CASSQGAWEGRETQYF
TGTGCCAGCAGCCAAGGGGCGTGGGAGGGCCGAGAGACCCAGTACTTC
>.|.|TRBJ1-2|TRBV28
CASSSGSRYGYTF
TGTGCCAGCAGTTCGGGATCTAGATATGGCTACACCTTC
>.|.|TRBJ2-7|TRBV28
CASSLGTPYEQYF
TGTGCCAGCAGTTTAGGGACACCCTACGAGCAGTACTTC
>.|.|TRBJ1-1|TRBV3-1/TRBV3-2
CASSQDLLAPGSENTEAFF
TGTGCCAGCAGCCAAGATCTGCTGGCTCCCGGGAGTGAGAACACTGAAGCTTTCTTT
>.|TRBD2|TRBJ2-2|TRBV13
CASSSTISSGGFTGELFF
TGTGCCAGCAGCTCCACTATCTCTAGCGGAGGTTTCACCGGGGAGCTGTTTTTT
>.|.|TRBJ2-5|TRBV29-1
CSVVSLSGETQYF
TGCAGCGTTGTTTCATTGTCGGGAGAGACCCAGTACTTC
>.|.|TRBJ2-1|TRBV2
CASSLLRGDEQFF
TGTGCCAGCAGTCTTCTCAGGGGCGATGAGCAGTTCTTC
>.|TRBD2|TRBJ2-3|TRBV5-1
CASSLDNSGTGGTDTQYF
TGCGCCAGCAGCTTGGATAATAGCGGGACCGGTGGGACAGATACGCAGTATTTT
>.|TRBD1|TRBJ1-2|TRBV5-4
CATTRQGSRGYTF
TGTGCCACCACCAGACAGGGTTCACGTGGCTACACCTTC
>once|TRBD1|TRBJ2-2|TRBV7-3
CASSLRTGTGSTGELFF
TGTGCCAGCAGCTTACGAACCGGGACAGGTTCCACCGGGGAGCTGTTTTTT
>.|.|TRBJ1-2|TRBV15
CATSREVSYGYTF
TGTGCCACCAGCAGAGAAGTGAGCTATGGCTACACCTTC
>once|.|TRBJ2-1|TRBV4-3
CASSREVYNEQFF
TGCGCCAGCAGCCGGGAGGTATACAATGAGCAGTTCTTC
>.|.|TRBJ2-1|TRBV28
CASAGGSSYNEQFF
TGTGCCAGCGCTGGCGGAAGCTCCTACAATGAGCAGTTCTTC
>.|TRBD2|TRBJ2-1|TRBV3-1/TRBV3-2
CASSQGRLAGEQFF
TGTGCCAGCAGCCAAGGCCGACTAGCGGGAGAGCAGTTCTTC
>.|TRBD1|TRBJ2-1|TRBV30
CASGQGTNRRNEQFF
TGTGCCTCCGGACAGGGCACTAATCGACGGAATGAGCAGTTCTTC
>.|.|TRBJ1-1|TRBV20-1
CRGVRGTEAFF
TGCAGGGGAGTAAGAGGCACTGAAGCTTTCTTT
>.|TRBD2|TRBJ2-1|TRBV11-1
CASSPRLAGVFNEQFF
TGTGCCAGCAGCCCGAGACTAGCGGGAGTTTTCAATGAGCAGTTCTTC
>.|.|TRBJ2-7|TRBV11-3
CASSLGLTYEQYF
TGTGCCAGCAGCTTAGGCCTAACCTACGAGCAGTACTTC
>.|TRBD1|TRBJ2-7|TRBV10-3
CAISFRGPPYEQYF
TGTGCCATCAGTTTCAGGGGGCCACCTTACGAGCAGTACTTC
>once|TRBD2|TRBJ2-3|TRBV6-5
CASGGPGLAQDTQYF
TGTGCCAGCGGCGGACCGGGACTAGCACAAGATACGCAGTATTTT
>.|TRBD1|TRBJ1-2|TRBV25-1
CASSEFAGGGGYTF
TGTGCCAGCAGTGAATTTGCAGGGGGTGGCGGCTACACCTTC
>.|TRBD1|TRBJ1-2|TRBV19
CASRGTGAGYGYTF
TGTGCCAGTAGAGGGACAGGGGCCGGCTATGGCTACACCTTC
>.|TRBD1|TRBJ1-3|TRBV11-1
CASGVGQLGNTIYF
TGTGCCAGCGGAGTGGGACAGCTTGGAAACACCATATATTTT
>.|.|TRBJ1-1|TRBV9
CASSRIGEAEAFF
TGTGCCAGCAGCCGAATAGGGGAGGCTGAAGCTTTCTTT
>.|TRBD2|TRBJ2-7|TRBV27
CASSSYYSGRGSYEQYF
TGTGCCAGCAGTTCATACTATAGCGGGAGGGGCTCCTACGAGCAGTACTTC
>once|TRBD2|TRBJ2-3|TRBV5-4
CASRQGGGITDTQYF
TGTGCCAGCCGTCAGGGCGGGGGGATCACAGATACGCAGTATTTT
>.|.|TRBJ1-1|TRBV7-3
CASSLPSDFGDTEAFF
TGTGCCAGCAGCTTGCCTTCAGACTTCGGGGACACTGAAGCTTTCTTT
>.|.|TRBJ2-1|TRBV7-6
CASSLGQGKFF
TGTGCCAGCAGCTTGGGGCAGGGGAAGTTCTTC
>.|TRBD1|TRBJ1-1|TRBV19
CASSLQGMNTEAFF
TGTGCCAGTAGTTTACAGGGGATGAACACTGAAGCTTTCTTT
>.|TRBD1|TRBJ1-5|TRBV19
CASSIKGPGGSNQPQHF
TGTGCCAGTAGTATTAAAGGGCCAGGGGGAAGCAATCAGCCCCAGCATTTT
>.|TRBD2|TRBJ2-1|TRBV5-6
CASSLALAGGLEQFF
TGTGCCAGCAGCTTGGCTCTAGCGGGGGGGCTTGAGCAGTTCTTC
>few|TRBD2|TRBJ2-7|TRBV3-1/TRBV3-2
CASSQESGRTDFYEQYF
TGTGCCAGCAGCCAAGAGAGCGGGAGGACAGACTTCTACGAGCAGTACTTC
>.|TRBD2|TRBJ2-7|TRBV24-1
CATSDPGTSGEQYF
TGTGCCACCAGTGACCCCGGGACTAGCGGCGAGCAGTACTTC
>.|.|TRBJ1-3|TRBV28
CASSLRYGNTIYF
TGTGCCAGCAGTTTGCGTTATGGAAACACCATATATTTT
>.|TRBD2|TRBJ2-1|TRBV5-4
CASSSPSGRAPEQFF
TGTGCCAGCAGCTCTCCGAGCGGGAGGGCCCCTGAGCAGTTCTTC
>.|.|TRBJ1-2|TRBV5-6
CASSRTSNYGYTF
TGTGCCAGCAGTAGGACTTCTAACTATGGCTACACCTTC
>.|TRBD1|TRBJ1-2|TRBV7-9
CASSQGQGGYGYTF
TGTGCCAGCAGCCAGGGACAGGGAGGCTATGGCTACACCTTC
>.|TRBD1|TRBJ1-4|TRBV7-7
CAVGQAGKLFF
TGTGCCGTGGGACAGGCGGGGAAACTGTTTTTT
>.|.|TRBJ1-1|TRBV5-4
CASSLVGILPGKQEAFF
TGTGCCAGCAGCTTGGTTGGGATCTTACCGGGAAAACAAGAAGCTTTCTTT
>once|TRBD2|TRBJ2-2|TRBV28
CASSLLAGGLVGELFF
TGTGCCAGCAGTTTATTGGCGGGGGGGCTTGTCGGGGAGCTGTTTTTT
>.|.|TRBJ2-1|TRBV2
CASSVRDNEQFF
TGTGCCAGCAGTGTCAGGGACAATGAGCAGTTCTTC
>.|TRBD1|TRBJ2-5|TRBV5-1
CASSRQGAGETQYF
TGCGCCAGCAGCAGACAGGGGGCGGGGGAGACCCAGTACTTC
>.|TRBD1|TRBJ2-7|TRBV28
CASSLTGSLDEQYF
TGTGCCAGCAGTTTGACAGGGTCTTTGGACGAGCAGTACTTC
>.|TRBD1|TRBJ1-4|TRBV28
CASTRQGEKLFF
TGTGCCAGCACCAGACAGGGCGAAAAACTGTTTTTT
>.|.|TRBJ2-3|TRBV6-5
CASSYTSTTDTQYF
TGTGCCAGCAGTTACACTAGCACCACAGATACGCAGTATTTT
>few|.|TRBJ1-1|TRBV5-5
CASSDSTEVNTEAFF
TGTGCCAGCAGCGATTCAACGGAGGTGAACACTGAAGCTTTCTTT
>.|TRBD1|TRBJ1-1|TRBV28
CASSLQGAGAFF
TGTGCCAGCAGTCTTCAGGGGGCGGGTGCTTTCTTT
>few|.|TRBJ2-1|TRBV5-6
CASTPYRLGTHNEQFF
TGTGCCAGCACCCCGTACCGTTTGGGGACACACAATGAGCAGTTCTTC
>.|.|TRBJ1-5|TRBV4-1
CASSQGSWSNQPQHF
TGCGCCAGCAGCCAAGGCAGTTGGAGCAATCAGCCCCAGCATTTT
>.|TRBD1|TRBJ1-2|TRBV25-1
CASSDRSVATGGLGYTF
TGTGCCAGCAGTGACCGATCTGTGGCGACAGGGGGCCTAGGCTACACCTTC
>.|.|TRBJ1-3|TRBV11-3
CASSLGQDISGNTIYF
TGTGCCAGCAGCTTAGGACAGGACATCTCTGGAAACACCATATATTTT